Listed below are T cell receptor beta chains from one sample, sequenced in a study of T cells in Graves' hyperthyroidism and ophthalmopathy. Via MiXCR, TCRdb re-called the multiplex PCR reads, giving one row per CDR3 protein. The repertoire holds some 600,000 distinct CDR3 sequences, with approximately 15% as singletons. Input material: blood. Receptors were obtained from a woman aged 30 to 39 with Graves' hyperthyroidism that later progressed to Graves' ophthalmopathy. CDR3s include the opening cysteine and the closing phenylalanine or tryptophan. D genes are given only for firm matches. Part of the rows lack a size; the others show once, few, many or a class for expanded clones.

cdr3_nt	cdr3_aa	v_call	d_call	clone_size	j_call
TGTGCCAGCAGTTCGGGGGGCGCGGGTGAAAAACTGTTTTTT	CASSSGGAGEKLFF	TRBV28	NA	many	TRBJ1-4
TGTGCCAGCAGTCCCAAGGCTCTGGGTCATGGCTACACCTTC	CASSPKALGHGYTF	TRBV28	NA	NA	TRBJ1-2
TGTGCCAGCAGTTTTACCGGACCTAATGAAAAACTGTTTTTT	CASSFTGPNEKLFF	TRBV28	NA	many	TRBJ1-4
TGTGCCATCAGTGAGGGGGGGAGGCCTGGAGCCAACGTCCTGACTTTC	CAISEGGRPGANVLTF	TRBV10-3	NA	many	TRBJ2-6
TGTGCCATCAGGCGTTATGGGGAAGGGACAGATACGCAGTATTTT	CAIRRYGEGTDTQYF	TRBV10-3	NA	many	TRBJ2-3
TGTGCCAGCAGTGCGACAGGGACGGTCACAGATACGCAGTATTTT	CASSATGTVTDTQYF	TRBV6-1	TRBD1	many	TRBJ2-3
TGTGCCAGCAAAGATCTCAGGGTGGCCGAGACCCAGTACTTC	CASKDLRVAETQYF	TRBV7-2	NA	NA	TRBJ2-5
TGTGCCAGCTCACCGGGGACCGCATCCAACACCGGGGAGCTGTTTTTT	CASSPGTASNTGELFF	TRBV18	NA	many	TRBJ2-2
TGCAGTGCTAGAGATGTCGGGAGATCCTACAATGAGCAGTTCTTC	CSARDVGRSYNEQFF	TRBV20-1	NA	few	TRBJ2-1
TGTGCCAGCAGCTTAGGTAGCCTAGCAAACACAGATACGCAGTATTTT	CASSLGSLANTDTQYF	TRBV7-6	NA	many	TRBJ2-3
TGTGCCAGCAGCTTGGATCATGGTGAGCAGTTCTTC	CASSLDHGEQFF	TRBV7-2	NA	many	TRBJ2-1
TGCAGTAAGCGGAAAAGCTCCTACAATGAGCAGTTCTTC	CSKRKSSYNEQFF	TRBV20-1	NA	many	TRBJ2-1
TGTGCCAGCTCACCAGAGGTCTCTCCTGGAAACACCATATATTTT	CASSPEVSPGNTIYF	TRBV18	NA	NA	TRBJ1-3
TGTGCCAGCAGCGGCCTAACAGGCCGCGAGCAGTACTTC	CASSGLTGREQYF	TRBV3-1	NA	few	TRBJ2-7
TGTGCCATCAGTGAGTCGGGTCTCACTGAAGCTTTCTTT	CAISESGLTEAFF	TRBV10-3	NA	many	TRBJ1-1
TGTGCCAGCAAGGGCTTGGGTGGGTACGAGCAGTACTTC	CASKGLGGYEQYF	TRBV27	NA	NA	TRBJ2-7
TGTGCCAGCAGTATATATAGCGGGGGGGAGACCCAGTACTTC	CASSIYSGGETQYF	TRBV12-3/TRBV12-4	TRBD2	NA	TRBJ2-5
TGTGCCTGGAGTGTACAGAGTTGGCTTGGAGCTTTCTTT	CAWSVQSWLGAFF	TRBV30	NA	NA	TRBJ1-1
TGTGCCAGCAGCTTAGCGAGTTCGACTCGTTCCTACAATGAGCAGTTCTTC	CASSLASSTRSYNEQFF	TRBV7-9	NA	many	TRBJ2-1
TGTGCCAGCAGCCACAGGGGAACCCCCTTCGAGCAGTACTTC	CASSHRGTPFEQYF	TRBV7-9	TRBD1	many	TRBJ2-7
TGCAGTGCTAGATCAGAACAGGGAGGGAGCAATCAGCCCCAGCATTTT	CSARSEQGGSNQPQHF	TRBV20-1	NA	few	TRBJ1-5
TGTGCCAGCAGGGGGACTTGGTACCAAGAGACCCAGTACTTC	CASRGTWYQETQYF	TRBV6-1	NA	many	TRBJ2-5
TGTGCCAGCAGTTACCCCGGGGAGCTGTTTTTT	CASSYPGELFF	TRBV6-2/TRBV6-3	NA	many	TRBJ2-2
TGTGCCAGCAGCTTAGATCACTTAGCGAACACCGGGGAGCTGTTTTTT	CASSLDHLANTGELFF	TRBV11-3	NA	many	TRBJ2-2
TGCAGCGTTGAGGGGGGCAGCAACACCGGGGAGCTGTTTTTT	CSVEGGSNTGELFF	TRBV29-1	NA	NA	TRBJ2-2
TGTGCCAGCAGTTTATTTGGACTAGCGGGATCCCAAGAGACCCAGTACTTC	CASSLFGLAGSQETQYF	TRBV28	TRBD2	many	TRBJ2-5
TGTGCCACCAGTGATTTGCTTTCAGATACGCAGTATTTT	CATSDLLSDTQYF	TRBV24-1	NA	NA	TRBJ2-3
TGTGCCAGCAGATTGACAGGGGAACCAGATACGCAGTATTTT	CASRLTGEPDTQYF	TRBV11-3	TRBD1	many	TRBJ2-3
TGTGCCAGCAGCGGGCGGGAGTGGACCTACAATGAGCAGTTCTTC	CASSGREWTYNEQFF	TRBV2	TRBD2	many	TRBJ2-1
TGTGCCAGTAGTATGGGAGGGGTTCCTCAAGAGACCCAGTACTTC	CASSMGGVPQETQYF	TRBV19	TRBD2	NA	TRBJ2-5
TGTGCCAGCTCACCACTATCTTCTGTCACCTACGAGCAGTACTTC	CASSPLSSVTYEQYF	TRBV18	NA	NA	TRBJ2-7
TGTGCCAGCAGTGTTGCGCTAGATGGGAGTGAGCAGTTCTTC	CASSVALDGSEQFF	TRBV6-4	NA	NA	TRBJ2-1
TGTGCCAGCAGCTATGACCGGGGGCGGGACAATGAGCAGTTCTTC	CASSYDRGRDNEQFF	TRBV11-2	NA	many	TRBJ2-1
TGTGCCAGCAGTGAACAGGGCCGGAACACTGAAGCTTTCTTT	CASSEQGRNTEAFF	TRBV2	NA	many	TRBJ1-1
TGTGCCAGCAGTGAAGGGGTAATCGAGCAGTACTTC	CASSEGVIEQYF	TRBV2	NA	many	TRBJ2-7
TGCAGCGTTCGCAGGGGGACGGCTAATGAAAAACTGTTTTTT	CSVRRGTANEKLFF	TRBV29-1	TRBD1	NA	TRBJ1-4
TGTGCCAGCAGCCCGGGGTACGGAAGCACCTCGAACACCGGGGAGCTGTTTTTT	CASSPGYGSTSNTGELFF	TRBV28	NA	many	TRBJ2-2
TGCAGCGCAACTGCCGTACAGGGGGCGAGGGGCAACACTGAAGCTTTCTTT	CSATAVQGARGNTEAFF	TRBV29-1	TRBD1	many	TRBJ1-1
TGTGCCAGCTCGGACTCACTAGCGGCGGGAGCCGAGCAGTACTTC	CASSDSLAAGAEQYF	TRBV7-9	TRBD2	many	TRBJ2-7
TGTGCCAGCAGCTTGACAGGGGGCCCCTCCTACGAGCAGTACTTC	CASSLTGGPSYEQYF	TRBV7-2	TRBD1	many	TRBJ2-7
TGTGCCAGCAACTTATACTACGAGCAGTACTTC	CASNLYYEQYF	TRBV7-2	NA	many	TRBJ2-7
TGTGCCGGCAGTTATGGGGCGGCCAATCAGCCCCAGCATTTT	CAGSYGAANQPQHF	TRBV6-8	NA	NA	TRBJ1-5
TGTGCCAGCAGTGAGGGGCAAGGGTCCTACAATGAGCAGTTCTTC	CASSEGQGSYNEQFF	TRBV6-4	NA	few	TRBJ2-1
TGTGCCGGCAGTCGGGACATAGCGGGAGGGTCCTACGAGCAGTACTTC	CAGSRDIAGGSYEQYF	TRBV6-1	TRBD2	once	TRBJ2-7
TGTGCCAGCTCACACAGGGGGATCTCAGGCTACGAGCAGTACTTC	CASSHRGISGYEQYF	TRBV7-8	TRBD1	few	TRBJ2-7